The 28 T cell receptor beta chains listed next were all sequenced from one sample in a study of blood T cell repertoires in COVID-19. Sequencing used immunoSEQ multiplex PCR; TCRdb keeps in-frame clones, though not all of them. The table includes 250,000 to 350,000 clones, around 89% detected once. The sequenced sample was peripheral blood. The receptors come from a man between 18 and 35 years old who had recovered from COVID-19.

DNA of the CDR3: TGTGCCAGCAGCTTGGGGGCTAGCAGAGGCGATGAGCAGTTCTTC. Amino acid sequence: CASSLGASRGDEQFF. This sequence joins TRBV5-4 and TRBJ2-1; the D gene is possibly TRBD2 (5 bases). The CDR3 consists of 15 residues. CDR1 is SGHNT and CDR2 is YYREEE in the germline V gene (reference sequence). V shed 0 bases and J shed 8 bases, with 15 bases lying between them. Supplemented by reference TRBV5-4 and TRBJ2-1, the full variable domain reads ETGVTQSPTHLIKTRGQQVTLRCSSQSGHNTVSWYQQALGQGPQFIFQYYREEENGRGNFPPRFSGLQFPNYSSELNVNALELDDSALYLCASSLGASRGDEQFFGPGTRLTVL.

The chain combines TRBV11-2 with TRBJ2-3; a possible D gene is TRBD1 (5 bases). V lost 5 bases to trimming and J lost 4 bases, with 10 bases between them. CDR1 is SGHAT, CDR2 FQNNGV, per germline. The CDR3 totals 13 residues. CDR3 DNA: TGTGCCAGCAGCCCAGGGTTCCCAGATACGCAGTATTTT. The encoded protein is CASSPGFPDTQYF.

This clone was found a few times. The gene calls are TRBV9 and TRBJ1-1; the D gene is possibly TRBD1 (6 bases). V lost 4 bases, J lost 5 bases, and 15 bases lay in between. The germline V gene encodes CDR1 SGDLS and CDR2 YYNGEE. The CDR3 covers 14 residues. CDR3 in amino acids: CASSRGGLGTEAFF. The CDR3 DNA reads as TGTGCCAGCAGCAGGGGGGGATTAGGTACTGAAGCTTTCTTT. Full variable domain (missing parts from reference TRBV9 and TRBJ1-1): DSGVTQTPKHLITATGQRVTLRCSPRSGDLSVYWYQQSLDQGLQFLIQYYNGEERAKGNILERFSAQQFPDLHSELNLSSLELGDSALYFCASSRGGLGTEAFFGQGTRLTVV.

The chain joins TRBV5-4 to TRBJ1-2; 10 positions agree with TRBD1. The junction had 6 bases not matched to a gene; V was cut back by 4 bases and J by 6 bases. There are 14 residues in the CDR3. CDR1 is SGHNT and CDR2 is YYREEE in the germline V gene (reference sequence). CDR3: CASSRPGQGNGYTF. The CDR3 DNA reads TGTGCCAGCAGCAGACCGGGACAGGGGAATGGCTACACCTTC.

The chain joins TRBV19 to TRBJ2-7; D is perhaps TRBD1 (6 bases). With 4 bases removed from V and 0 bases from J, the gap between germline ends came to 10 bases. Germline V gene data show CDR1 as LNHDA and CDR2 as SQIVND (reference sequence). This CDR3 is 14 amino acids long. CDR3 bases: TGTGCCAGTAGTACGACAGGACACTCCTACGAGCAGTACTTC. Amino acids: CASSTTGHSYEQYF.

The V and J genes are TRBV6-5 and TRBJ2-2; D possibly corresponds to TRBD2 (6 bases). The CDR3 covers 15 residues. CDR1 is MNHEY, CDR2 SVGAGI, per germline. With 2 bases removed from V and 8 bases from J, the gap between germline ends came to 15 bases. The CDR3 DNA follows: TGTGCCAGCAGTTACAAGTCCCTAGCGACAGGGGAGCTGTTTTTT. Protein sequence: CASSYKSLATGELFF.

V gene TRBV28 combines with J gene TRBJ1-4; TRBD1 matches 11 bases. The CDR3 runs to 15 residues. The ends lost 3 bases at V and 8 bases at J; junction bases unmatched: 5. Germline V lookup: CDR1 MDHEN, CDR2 SYDVKM. CDR3 region: CASSLGDRGREKLFF. The CDR3 bases are TGTGCCAGCAGTTTGGGGGACAGGGGGAGGGAAAAACTGTTTTTT. The full variable domain, its missing parts supplied by reference TRBV28 and TRBJ1-4, is DVKVTQSSRYLVKRTGEKVFLECVQDMDHENMFWYRQDPGLGLRLIYFSYDVKMKEKGDIPEGYSVSREKKERFSLILESASTNQTSMYLCASSLGDRGREKLFFGSGTQLSVL.

The V call is TRBV28, the J call TRBJ1-2; 8 nucleotides match TRBD1. CDR1 is MDHEN, CDR2 SYDVKM, per germline. The ends lost 5 bases at V and 4 bases at J; junction bases unmatched: 6. The CDR3 length is 14 residues. CDR3 DNA: TGTGCCAGCAGTACACCGGGACAGGCCTATGGCTACACCTTC. Encoded protein: CASSTPGQAYGYTF.

V gene TRBV12-5 combines with J gene TRBJ1-2; D call uncertain. Looked up from germline, CDR1 is LGHNT and CDR2 is FRNRAP. Trimming cost V 1 base and J 4 bases, with 19 bases left between them. The CDR3 covers 17 residues. This CDR3 reads CASGLAPGRGSGYGYTF. The CDR3 DNA reads as TGTGCTAGTGGTTTGGCCCCGGGGAGAGGCAGCGGCTATGGCTACACCTTC.

This sequence joins TRBV19 and TRBJ2-1; TRBD2 matches at 10 bases. This CDR3 spans 14 amino acids. Germline CDR1 reads LNHDA; CDR2 reads SQIVND (reference sequence). V shed 5 bases and J 6 bases; nucleotides not matched to a gene: 4. The CDR3, as DNA: TGTGCCAGTAGTTCAGCGGGGGGGCTCAATGAGCAGTTCTTC. Amino acids: CASSSAGGLNEQFF.

The chain carries TRBV3-1 (or the pseudogene TRBV3-2) and TRBJ2-3; D call uncertain. Germline lookup yields CDR1 LGHDT and CDR2 YNNKEL (reference sequence). Trimming took off 6 bases at V and 4 bases at J, with 11 bases between the two ends. The CDR3 runs to 13 residues. CDR3 nucleotides: TGTGCCAGCAGGCCCGCGAGTGCAGATACGCAGTATTTT. Protein product: CASRPASADTQYF.

The genes are TRBV7-3 and TRBJ2-3; no firm D call. The CDR3 runs 13 residues. Germline values: CDR1 SGHTA, CDR2 FQGTGA. V dropped 3 bases and J dropped 3 bases, with 7 bases sitting between them. In DNA form, the CDR3 reads TGTGCCAGCAGCTTTATGGAGACAGATACGCAGTATTTT. Its translation: CASSFMETDTQYF.

This chain uses TRBV18 with TRBJ1-2, with D unclear. CDR3 length: 14 amino acids. Germline CDR1 and CDR2: KGHSH and LQKENI. The V and J ends lost 0 bases and 5 bases respectively, with 10 bases between them. The CDR3 nucleotides read TGTGCCAGCTCACCACCGGCCGGCGGATATGGCTACACCTTC. It specifies CASSPPAGGYGYTF.

The sample holds one count of this clone. The chain combines TRBV30 with TRBJ1-1; possible D gene TRBD1, 5 bases. Per germline, CDR1 GTSNPN and CDR2 SVGIG (reference sequence). Trimming removed 1 base at V and 1 base at J, with 7 bases between. The CDR3 length is 13 residues. In nucleotides, the CDR3 is TGTGCCTGGAGTGCCCAGGGGAACACTGAAGCTTTCTTT. Translated: CAWSAQGNTEAFF.

The chain joins TRBV19 to TRBJ1-1; a weak D match, TRBD1 (6 bases). The CDR3 is 15 residues long. From germline, CDR1 is LNHDA and CDR2 SQIVND (reference sequence). The V gene lost 7 bases and the J gene lost 2 bases, with 17 bases spanning the gap. The CDR3 sequence is CASKRSGVLNTEAFF. The CDR3 bases are TGTGCCAGTAAAAGGTCAGGGGTCCTTAACACTGAAGCTTTCTTT.

The rearrangement uses TRBV5-6 and TRBJ2-5, with D perhaps matching TRBD1 (5 bases). The CDR3 contains 15 residues. V was pared by 1 base and J by 8 bases, with 18 bases between. CDR1 SGHDT and CDR2 YYEEEE come from the germline V gene. CDR3 in amino acids: CASSLKAAGPATQYF. CDR3 DNA: TGTGCCAGCAGCTTGAAGGCAGCAGGGCCAGCCACCCAGTACTTC. The variable domain in full, with the rest retrieved from reference TRBV5-6 and TRBJ2-5, is DAGVTQSPTHLIKTRGQQVTLRCSPKSGHDTVSWYQQALGQGPQFIFQYYEEEERQRGNFPDRFSGHQFPNYSSELNVNALLLGDSALYLCASSLKAAGPATQYFGPGTRLLVL.

The V and J genes are TRBV7-3 and TRBJ2-7; 9 bases line up with TRBD1. V shed 5 bases and J 0 bases; nucleotides not matched to a gene: 8. CDR1 is SGHTA and CDR2 is FQGTGA in the germline V gene. This CDR3 spans 16 amino acids. The CDR3 spells CASSQDPGQGSYEQYF. The DNA for the CDR3 is TGTGCCAGCAGCCAGGATCCGGGACAGGGCTCCTACGAGCAGTACTTC.

This clone has a single count. The chain links TRBV2 to TRBJ1-3; TRBD1 aligns across 8 bases. The CDR3 spans 15 residues. V shed 0 bases, J shed 7 bases, and the junction held 5 bases outside the gene matches. CDR1 and CDR2 from the germline V gene are SNHLY and FYNNEI. The CDR3 DNA reads TGTGCCAGCAGTGAAGCCGGGACAGGTCTGAACACCATATATTTT. Its protein is CASSEAGTGLNTIYF.

This chain links TRBV7-3 with TRBJ2-1; 11 nucleotides align to TRBD2. Germline-derived CDR1 and CDR2 are SGHTA and FQGTGA. J lost 3 bases, V lost 4 bases, and 2 bases had no gene match. The CDR3 has 15 amino acids. The CDR3 loop reads CASSSGLAGYNEQFF. CDR3 sequence (DNA): TGTGCCAGCAGCTCAGGACTAGCGGGCTACAATGAGCAGTTCTTC.

The chain has TRBV24-1 and TRBJ2-3, with TRBD1 identical over 10 bases. CDR1 is KGHDR, CDR2 SFDVKD, per germline. V lost 3 bases to trimming and J lost 4 bases; unmatched junction nucleotides: 6. This CDR3 comprises 16 residues. This CDR3 reads CATSDTGTGDPDTQYF. The CDR3 coding sequence is TGTGCCACCAGTGATACCGGGACAGGGGATCCAGATACGCAGTATTTT.

This chain joins TRBV6-5 and TRBJ1-1, with unresolved D. The CDR3 has 12 residues. Germline V gene data show CDR1 as MNHEY and CDR2 as SVGAGI. Trimming shortened V by 10 bases and J by 5 bases, and 14 bases separated the two germline ends. The CDR3 sequence is CATRSSMTEAFF. Written as DNA, the CDR3 is TGTGCCACCCGGAGTTCTATGACTGAAGCTTTCTTT.

The chain employs TRBV5-1 and TRBJ2-5; D is perhaps TRBD1 (5 bases). The CDR3 covers 15 residues. The germline V and J ends were trimmed by 0 bases and 5 bases, with 14 bases remaining between them. The germline V gene encodes CDR1 SGHRS and CDR2 YFSETQ. CDR3 in amino acids: CASSLVAGNMETQYF. The CDR3 bases are TGCGCCAGCAGCTTGGTCGCAGGGAATATGGAGACCCAGTACTTC. Using reference TRBV5-1 and TRBJ2-5 for the parts outside the CDR3, the full variable domain is KAGVTQTPRYLIKTRGQQVTLSCSPISGHRSVSWYQQTPGQGLQFLFEYFSETQRNKGNFPGRFSGRQFSNSRSEMNVSTLELGDSALYLCASSLVAGNMETQYFGPGTRLLVL.

V gene TRBV5-1 combines with J gene TRBJ2-2; possibly TRBD1 for D (6 bases). Trimming left V 2 bases short and J 6 bases short, with 14 bases between. Germline V gives CDR1 SGHRS, CDR2 YFSETQ. CDR3 length: 15 residues. The CDR3 loop reads CASSFLTGGPGELFF. DNA for the CDR3: TGCGCCAGCAGCTTTCTGACAGGCGGGCCCGGGGAGCTGTTTTTT.

The chain combines TRBV7-2 with TRBJ1-2, with D possibly TRBD1 on 6 matching bases. The CDR3 is 17 amino acids. V was cut by 4 bases and J by 2 bases, with 20 bases left in between. CDR1 is SGHTA, CDR2 FQGNSA, per germline. The CDR3: CASSYTVTEGVNYGYTF. DNA for the CDR3: TGTGCCAGCAGCTACACCGTAACAGAGGGGGTCAACTATGGCTACACCTTC.

The table lists this clone with a few counts. The chain carries TRBV2 and TRBJ2-7, with D unclear. CDR3 length equals 15 residues. V was clipped by 1 base and J by 3 bases, with 13 bases between them. From germline, CDR1 is SNHLY and CDR2 FYNNEI. The CDR3 bases are TGTGCCAGCAGTGAAGGTCGGCTAGTGAACTACGAGCAGTACTTC. Translating gives CASSEGRLVNYEQYF.

The CDR3 loop reads CASSPSSGRNEQFF. The CDR3 DNA is TGTGCCAGCAGCCCCAGTAGCGGGAGGAATGAGCAGTTCTTC. The rearrangement joins TRBV7-9 to TRBJ2-1; 10 bases fit TRBD2. The germline CDR1 and CDR2 sequences are SEHNR and FQNEAQ (reference sequence). This CDR3 spans 14 amino acids. The V gene end was trimmed by 5 bases and the J gene end by 7 bases; junction bases not matched to a gene: 5.

The J gene is TRBJ2-7, the V gene TRBV7-3; 7 bases fit TRBD1. This CDR3 contains 13 residues. The germline gives CDR1 SGHTA, CDR2 FQGTGA. Trimming at V came to 2 bases and at J to 6 bases, leaving 4 bases not matched to a gene. CDR3 nucleotides: TGTGCCAGCAGCTTAGACAGGGCCGGCGAGCAGTACTTC. Its translation is CASSLDRAGEQYF. Full variable domain (outside the CDR3, taken from reference TRBV7-3 and TRBJ2-7): GAGVSQTPSNKVTEKGKYVELRCDPISGHTALYWYRQSLGQGPEFLIYFQGTGAADDSGLPNDRFFAVRPEGSVSTLKIQRTERGDSAVYLCASSLDRAGEQYFGPGTRLTVT.

The genes are TRBV6-5 and TRBJ1-1; D is ambiguous. The germline gives CDR1 MNHEY, CDR2 SVGAGI. The CDR3 has 12 amino acids. The V and J ends lost 8 bases and 9 bases respectively, with 16 bases between them. CDR3 sequence: CASRTPGTQAFF. In DNA, the CDR3 is TGTGCCAGCCGTACCCCGGGTACTCAAGCTTTCTTT.